This T cell receptor beta chain was sequenced in a study of control samples from healthy donors and cancer patients. CDR1 MNHEY and CDR2 SMNVEV come from the germline V gene (reference sequence). V gave up 6 bases and J gave up 7 bases, with 22 bases separating them. The length of the CDR3 is 15 residues. The repertoire was sequenced with immunoSEQ multiplex PCR; TCRdb's copy has only in-frame clones and lacks some. Of about 82,000 clones listed, about 93% are singletons. The TCR was taken from a woman between 18 and 30 years old in good health. Source material: blood. J is TRBJ2-7 and V is TRBV27; possible D gene TRBD2, 5 bases. The CDR3 DNA follows: TGTGCCAGCAGGCCGCGGGCAGGTGTTTTTGATGAGCAGTACTTC. Translating gives CASRPRAGVFDEQYF.